The 2 T cell receptor beta chains below come from one sample, sequenced in a study of early T cells in non-severe SARS-CoV-2 infection (dated by TCRdb to the early 2020s). The receptor library was made with 5' RACE. Data came from a NextSeq 500. The public reads were reprocessed in TCRdb via fastp at Q25 and MiXCR, keeping in-frame beta chains. For every CDR3 protein sequence, its rows merge into one entry that carries the most common genes and DNA. The sample table lists 75,000 to 100,000 distinct CDR3 sequences, roughly 15% of them with a count of one. The top ten hold 1.3% of the sample. Sequencing used whole blood. These receptors were taken from an adult who was a healthcare worker with PCR-confirmed SARS-CoV-2 infection or an uninfected control (not recorded which).

This clonotype was detected only once. The V call is TRBV29-1, the J call TRBJ2-1, with D possibly being TRBD1 or TRBD2 (6 bases each). The CDR3 totals 14 residues. In germline, CDR1 is SQVTM, CDR2 ANQGSEA. Between the trimmed V and J ends, which lost 3 bases and 9 bases, there was a span of 18 bases. The CDR3 reads CSVDLNRGASEQFF. Written as DNA, the CDR3 is TGCAGCGTTGACCTCAATAGGGGGGCCAGTGAGCAGTTCTTC.

This clonotype was seen ten or more times. The J gene is TRBJ1-2, the V gene TRBV19; D ambiguous. Trimming shortened V by 4 bases and J by 8 bases, and 17 bases separated the two germline ends. This CDR3 comprises 14 residues. Germline loops: CDR1 LNHDA, CDR2 SQIVND (reference sequence). CDR3 nucleotides: TGTGCCAGTAGTAGTCTTGCGGGCGGCCTGGGCTACACCTTC. Translated, it gives CASSSLAGGLGYTF.